The 8 T cell receptor beta chains reported below all come from one sample, sequenced in a study of cytomegalovirus exposure and HLA in healthy donors. The primer mix had 60 Vbeta and 13 Jbeta primers. Measured with immunoSEQ multiplex PCR; TCRdb has only the in-frame clones, and not every one. Of 110,000 to 150,000 clones in the sample, about four fifths are singletons; the top ten hold about 3.8%. The sequenced material came from PBMCs. All receptors derive from a man between 40 and 49 years old in good health and CMV-seropositive.

The J gene is TRBJ1-5, the V gene TRBV7-6; D not certain. The CDR3 is 16 amino acids. Looked up from germline, CDR1 is SGHVS and CDR2 is FNYEAQ. Trimming cost V 5 bases and J 2 bases, with 16 bases left between them. The CDR3 region has the DNA TGTGCCAGCAGCCCGGGTGGGAGGGTTCGCAATCAGCCCCAGCATTTT. Protein product: CASSPGGRVRNQPQHF.

This clone was recorded a few times. The rearrangement uses TRBV5-4 and TRBJ1-1; 7 nucleotides match TRBD1. Unmatched junction bases numbered 9, after V lost 3 bases and J lost 4 bases. From germline, CDR1 is SGHNT and CDR2 YYREEE (reference sequence). The CDR3 totals 15 residues. CDR3 nucleotides: TGTGCCAGCAGCTCGGGACAGATCTTGGGCACTGAAGCTTTCTTT. Translating it yields CASSSGQILGTEAFF. The entire variable domain, with the rest obtained from reference TRBV5-4 and TRBJ1-1, is as follows: ETGVTQSPTHLIKTRGQQVTLRCSSQSGHNTVSWYQQALGQGPQFIFQYYREEENGRGNFPPRFSGLQFPNYSSELNVNALELDDSALYLCASSSGQILGTEAFFGQGTRLTVV.

J is TRBJ2-7 and V is TRBV7-9; D remains ambiguous. Germline CDR1 reads SEHNR; CDR2 reads FQNEAQ (reference sequence). The CDR3 consists of 14 residues. V was shortened by 2 bases and J by 5 bases, with 13 bases between the two germline ends. This CDR3 is CASSLPGTVNEQYF. The CDR3 coding sequence is TGTGCCAGCAGCTTACCCGGAACAGTTAACGAGCAGTACTTC.

The rearrangement uses TRBV9 and TRBJ2-7; maybe TRBD1 (6 bases). Deletions cut 0 bases from V and 7 bases from J, with 11 bases between. The V gene's germline CDR1 is SGDLS and CDR2 YYNGEE. The CDR3 is 13 residues long. CDR3 nucleotide sequence: TGTGCCAGCAGCGTAGGAACAGGGCGGGAGCAGTACTTC. As protein: CASSVGTGREQYF.

Points on this clone: Other DNA variants within this sample encode the same CDR3. The V and J genes are TRBV18 and TRBJ1-2; a weak D match, TRBD1 (5 bases). The CDR3 runs to 13 residues. V lost 3 bases and J lost 2, with 7 bases in between. The germline gives CDR1 KGHSH, CDR2 LQKENI. CDR3 protein: CASSPDRNYGYTF. The CDR3 DNA reads TGTGCCAGCTCACCCGACAGAAACTATGGCTACACCTTC. Full variable domain (remainder filled in from reference TRBV18 and TRBJ1-2): NAGVMQNPRHLVRRRGQEARLRCSPMKGHSHVYWYRQLPEEGLKFMVYLQKENIIDESGMPKERFSAEFPKEGPSILRIQQVVRGDSAAYFCASSPDRNYGYTFGSGTRLTVV.

Only one count was recorded for this clone. V gene TRBV7-2 combines with J gene TRBJ1-2, with D perhaps TRBD1 (5 bases). CDR3 length equals 13 residues. V lost 1 base to trimming and J lost 5 bases, with 8 bases between them. Germline CDR1 reads SGHTA; CDR2 reads FQGNSA. CDR3 DNA sequence: TGTGCCAGCAGCTTAGGGGGGGATTATGGCTACACCTTC. This codes for CASSLGGDYGYTF. Based on the CDR3 plus reference TRBV7-2 and TRBJ1-2, the full variable domain is GAGVSQSPSNKVTEKGKDVELRCDPISGHTALYWYRQSLGQGLEFLIYFQGNSAPDKSGLPSDRFSAERTGGSVSTLTIQRTQQEDSAVYLCASSLGGDYGYTFGSGTRLTVV.

CDR3 loop: CASSFSGGRETQYF. The CDR3 nucleotides are TGTGCCAGCAGCTTTAGCGGGGGGCGGGAGACCCAGTACTTC. The V gene is TRBV7-9, the J gene TRBJ2-5, with 10 bases fitting TRBD2. The CDR3 contains 14 residues. CDR1 and CDR2 (germline): SEHNR, FQNEAQ (reference sequence). V gave up 3 bases and J gave up 5 bases; unmatched junction bases: 3.

The J gene is TRBJ2-5, the V gene TRBV12-5; 10 positions agree with TRBD1. The closer fit of TRBJ2-7 to the DNA end suggests the J call may be wrong. CDR3 size: 14 residues. Germline V CDR1 and CDR2: LGHNT, FRNRAP. The CDR3 region is CASGWTGGNYEQYF. Written as DNA, the CDR3 is TGTGCTAGTGGTTGGACAGGGGGAAACTACGAGCAGTACTTC.